This T cell receptor beta chain was captured in a study of T cell changes during pregnancy in multiple sclerosis. Clones were read by immunoSEQ multiplex PCR, and TCRdb kept only the in-frame ones, dropping some. The table has around 92,000 clones, approximately 92% seen once. Remarks on this clone: One end of the junction varies from germline; a read error may be responsible.

This CDR3 comprises 15 residues. Per the germline V gene, CDR1 is SGHRS and CDR2 is YFSETQ. The chain uses TRBV5-1 and TRBJ2-3, with 12 bases lining up with TRBD2. The sample here was peripheral blood, taken in the first trimester of pregnancy. The receptor was derived from a female donor with multiple sclerosis, enrolled in a pregnancy study. The CDR3 sequence: CVSSFTSGGMDTQYF. For the CDR3, the DNA is TGCGTCAGCAGCTTCACTAGCGGGGGGATGGATACGCAGTATTTT.